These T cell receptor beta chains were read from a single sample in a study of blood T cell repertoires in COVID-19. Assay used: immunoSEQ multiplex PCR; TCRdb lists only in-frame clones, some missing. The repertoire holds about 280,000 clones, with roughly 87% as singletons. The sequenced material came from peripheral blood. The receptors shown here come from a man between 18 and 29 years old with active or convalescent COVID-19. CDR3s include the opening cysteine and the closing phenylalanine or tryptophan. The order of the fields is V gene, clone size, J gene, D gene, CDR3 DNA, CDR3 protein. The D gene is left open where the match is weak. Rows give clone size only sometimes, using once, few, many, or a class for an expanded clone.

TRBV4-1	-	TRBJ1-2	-	TGCGCCAGCAGCCAAGCAGGGGTCCGGGGCTACACCTTC	CASSQAGVRGYTF
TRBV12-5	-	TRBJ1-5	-	TGTGCTAGTGCCTTCCTAGGGGGTAGCAATCAGCCCCAGCATTTT	CASAFLGGSNQPQHF
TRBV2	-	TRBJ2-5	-	TGTGCCAGCAGTCTCGACTACCAAGAGACCCAGTACTTC	CASSLDYQETQYF
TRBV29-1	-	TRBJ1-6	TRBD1	TGCAGCGTTGGGACAGGGGAAGGGTCACCCCTCCACTTT	CSVGTGEGSPLHF
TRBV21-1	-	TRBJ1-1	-	TGTGCCAGCAGCAATTGGCAGGGGGGTTGGAACACTGAAGCTTTCTTT	CASSNWQGGWNTEAFF
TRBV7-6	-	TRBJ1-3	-	TGTGCCAGCAGCAACGGACAGAACGGAAACACCATATATTTT	CASSNGQNGNTIYF
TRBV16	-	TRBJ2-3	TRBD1	TGTGCCAGCAGCCGTCGGGACAGGGGGTCAATAGATACGCAGTATTTT	CASSRRDRGSIDTQYF
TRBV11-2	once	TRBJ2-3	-	TGTGCCAGCACCACGACAGCGTACTCATACACAGATACGCAGTATTTT	CASTTTAYSYTDTQYF
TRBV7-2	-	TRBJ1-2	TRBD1	TGTGCCAGCAGCTTGGACAGGGAATATGGCTACACCTTC	CASSLDREYGYTF
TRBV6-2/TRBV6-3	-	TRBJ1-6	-	TGTGCCAGCAGTCCCCCGGGCGGGCCGGTCCGGGGTAACCCCCTCCACTTT	CASSPPGGPVRGNPLHF
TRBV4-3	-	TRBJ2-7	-	TGCGCCAGCAGCCAAGATCTCAGGATCGGGAGAGCCTACGAGCAGTACTTC	CASSQDLRIGRAYEQYF
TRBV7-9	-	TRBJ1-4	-	TGTGCCAGCAGCCCCCCCGGCTGGGGCTGGCTGTTTTTT	CASSPPGWGWLFF
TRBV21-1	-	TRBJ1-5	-	TGTGCCAGCAGCAAAAACCGGGCAGGGGGAGGAGCCAATCAGCCCCAGCATTTT	CASSKNRAGGGANQPQHF
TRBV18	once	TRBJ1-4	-	TGTGCCAGCTCACCAGGGGGAGGCGAAAAACTGTTTTTT	CASSPGGGEKLFF
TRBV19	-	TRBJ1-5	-	TGTGCCAGTAGCGTGTTAGTAGATCAGCCCCAGCATTTT	CASSVLVDQPQHF
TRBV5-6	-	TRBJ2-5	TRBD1	TGTGCCAGCAGCGTACGGGACAGGGGACGGGAGACCCAGTACTTC	CASSVRDRGRETQYF
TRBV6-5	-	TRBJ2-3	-	TGTGCCAGCAGTCCCGGGACAAACACAGATACGCAGTATTTT	CASSPGTNTDTQYF
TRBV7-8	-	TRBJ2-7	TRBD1	TGTGCCAGCAGCTTTTGGACAGGGGTTCGCTCCTACGAGCAGTACTTC	CASSFWTGVRSYEQYF
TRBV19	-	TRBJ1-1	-	TGTGCCAGTAGTATGACTAGAGGGGCTGAAGCTTTCTTT	CASSMTRGAEAFF
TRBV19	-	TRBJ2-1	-	TGTGCCAGTAGTAAGGGAGGAGGGTACAATGAGCAGTTCTTC	CASSKGGGYNEQFF
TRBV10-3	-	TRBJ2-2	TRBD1	TGTGCCATCAGATACGGGACAGGGGCGTCGGGGGAGCTGTTTTTT	CAIRYGTGASGELFF
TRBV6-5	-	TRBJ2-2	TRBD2	TGTGCCAGCACGGGAGTAGCGGGGGGCACCGGGGAGCTGTTTTTT	CASTGVAGGTGELFF
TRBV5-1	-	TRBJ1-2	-	TGCGCCAGCAGCCCACCGTGGGGAGCAACCTATGGCTACACCTTC	CASSPPWGATYGYTF
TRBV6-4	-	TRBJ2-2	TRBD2	TGTGCCAGCTCTAGCGGGGGCCCCGAATCCGGGGAGCTGTTTTTT	CASSSGGPESGELFF
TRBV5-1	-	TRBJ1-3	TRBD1	TGCGCCAGCAGCTTGTCTACCAGGGGGTACGGAAACACCATATATTTT	CASSLSTRGYGNTIYF
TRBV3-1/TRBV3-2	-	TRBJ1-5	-	TGTGCCAGCAGCCAAGGACCGGAGGGTAATCAGCCCCAGCATTTT	CASSQGPEGNQPQHF
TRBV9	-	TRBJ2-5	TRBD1	TGTGCCAGCAGCGCAAATCCGGACCGGGACAGGGGAATCGGGACCCAGTACTTC	CASSANPDRDRGIGTQYF
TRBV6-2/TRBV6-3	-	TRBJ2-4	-	TGTGCCAGCAGTTACTCCCTAGACATTCAGTACTTC	CASSYSLDIQYF
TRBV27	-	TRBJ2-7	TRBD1	TGTGCCAGCAGTAGAAATTCCTATCCGGGACAGGGATCCTACGAGCAGTACTTC	CASSRNSYPGQGSYEQYF
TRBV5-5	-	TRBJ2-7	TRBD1	TGTGCCAGCAGCTCCCGGGACAGCAGCTACGAGCAGTACTTC	CASSSRDSSYEQYF
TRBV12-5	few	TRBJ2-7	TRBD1	TGTGCTAGTACCAAGGGGGCCTCCTACGAGCAGTACTTC	CASTKGASYEQYF
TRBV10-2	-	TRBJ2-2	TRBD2	TGCGCCAGCAGGGAAGCGGGGGCGAACACCGGGGAGCTGTTTTTT	CASREAGANTGELFF
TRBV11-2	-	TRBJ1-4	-	TGTGCCAGCAATCCCCCAGGGAAGGACGAAAAACTGTTTTTT	CASNPPGKDEKLFF
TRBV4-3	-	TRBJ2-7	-	TGCGCCAGCAGCCAAGAGTCGTACGCCGCCGGGGCCTACGAGCAGTACTTC	CASSQESYAAGAYEQYF
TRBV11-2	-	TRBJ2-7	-	TGTGCCAGCAGCTTATCCGTTCGGGGGGCGGGCGAGCAGTACTTC	CASSLSVRGAGEQYF
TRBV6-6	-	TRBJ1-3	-	TGTGCCAGCAGTCCCGTCCCCTCGCGAGGAAACACCATATATTTT	CASSPVPSRGNTIYF
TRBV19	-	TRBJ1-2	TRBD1	TGTGCCAGTAGTAAGACAGGGTCCCACTATGGCTACACCTTC	CASSKTGSHYGYTF
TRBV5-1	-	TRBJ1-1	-	TGCGCCAGCAGCTTAACAGGGTTGAACACTGAAGCTTTCTTT	CASSLTGLNTEAFF
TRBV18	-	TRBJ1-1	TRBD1	TGTGCCAGCTCACCTTCCGTGGGACAGACCGGGGCTGAAGCTTTCTTT	CASSPSVGQTGAEAFF
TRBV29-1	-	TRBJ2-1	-	TGCAGCGGAATGGGACTGGGGATCAATGAGCAGTTCTTC	CSGMGLGINEQFF
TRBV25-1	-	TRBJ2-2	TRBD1	TGTGCCAGCAGTGAAGTTAACAGGGGGGACACCGGGGAGCTGTTTTTT	CASSEVNRGDTGELFF
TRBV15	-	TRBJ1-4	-	TGTGCCACCAGCAGGAAAAGCGGAGCGATTAATGAAAAACTGTTTTTT	CATSRKSGAINEKLFF
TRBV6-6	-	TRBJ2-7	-	TGTGCCAGCAGTTACGTGCGTTACGAGCAGTACTTC	CASSYVRYEQYF
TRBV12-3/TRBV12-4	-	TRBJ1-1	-	TGTGCCAGCAACTTAGGGGTGAACACTGAAGCTTTCTTT	CASNLGVNTEAFF
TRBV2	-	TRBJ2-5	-	TGTGCCAGCAGTGCCCAGGGGCCCGGGTACTTC	CASSAQGPGYF
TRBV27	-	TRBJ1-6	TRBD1	TGTGCCAGCAGACGAACAGGGGGCGGTTCACCCCTCCACTTT	CASRRTGGGSPLHF
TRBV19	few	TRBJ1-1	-	TGTGCCAGTGCTAAACCTGGCACTGAAGCTTTCTTT	CASAKPGTEAFF
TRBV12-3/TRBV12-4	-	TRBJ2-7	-	TGTGCCAGCACTTCGTCGGGGGAAATATACTTC	CASTSSGEIYF